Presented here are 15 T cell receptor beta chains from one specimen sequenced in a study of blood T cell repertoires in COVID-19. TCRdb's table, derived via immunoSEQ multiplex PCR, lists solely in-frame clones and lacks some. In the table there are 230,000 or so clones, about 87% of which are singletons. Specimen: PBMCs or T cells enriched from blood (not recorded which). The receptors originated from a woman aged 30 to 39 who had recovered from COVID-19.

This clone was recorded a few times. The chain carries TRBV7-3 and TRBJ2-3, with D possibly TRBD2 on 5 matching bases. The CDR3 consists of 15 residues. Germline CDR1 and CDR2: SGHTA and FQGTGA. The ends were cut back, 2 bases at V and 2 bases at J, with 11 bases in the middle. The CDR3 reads CASSLGTGITDTQYF. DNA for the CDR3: TGTGCCAGCAGCTTAGGCACGGGGATCACAGATACGCAGTATTTT. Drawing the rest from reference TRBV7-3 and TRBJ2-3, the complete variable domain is GAGVSQTPSNKVTEKGKYVELRCDPISGHTALYWYRQSLGQGPEFLIYFQGTGAADDSGLPNDRFFAVRPEGSVSTLKIQRTERGDSAVYLCASSLGTGITDTQYFGPGTRLTVL.

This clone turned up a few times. The CDR3 region is CASRRGQGKVQPQHF. CDR3 in DNA: TGTGCCAGCAGAAGAGGGCAGGGGAAGGTTCAGCCCCAGCATTTT. This chain links TRBV21-1 with TRBJ1-5; the table's D call, TRBD1, has no DNA check behind it. TRBV21-1 is noted as a pseudogene. CDR3 length: 15 residues.

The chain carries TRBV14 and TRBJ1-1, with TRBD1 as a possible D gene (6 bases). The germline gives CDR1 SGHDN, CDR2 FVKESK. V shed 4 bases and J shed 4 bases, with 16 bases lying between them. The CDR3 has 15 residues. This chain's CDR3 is CASSPRAGAGTEAFF. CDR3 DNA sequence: TGTGCCAGCAGCCCTAGGGCAGGGGCGGGCACTGAAGCTTTCTTT. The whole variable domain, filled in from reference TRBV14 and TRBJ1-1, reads EAGVTQFPSHSVIEKGQTVTLRCDPISGHDNLYWYRRVMGKEIKFLLHFVKESKQDESGMPNNRFLAERTGGTYSTLKVQPAELEDSGVYFCASSPRAGAGTEAFFGQGTRLTVV.

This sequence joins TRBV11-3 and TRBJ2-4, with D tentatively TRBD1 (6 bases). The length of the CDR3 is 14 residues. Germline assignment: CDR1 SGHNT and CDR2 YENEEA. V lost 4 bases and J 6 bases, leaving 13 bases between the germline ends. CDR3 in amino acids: CASSSTGTPNIQYF. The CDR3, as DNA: TGTGCCAGCAGCTCAACTGGGACACCAAACATTCAGTACTTC.

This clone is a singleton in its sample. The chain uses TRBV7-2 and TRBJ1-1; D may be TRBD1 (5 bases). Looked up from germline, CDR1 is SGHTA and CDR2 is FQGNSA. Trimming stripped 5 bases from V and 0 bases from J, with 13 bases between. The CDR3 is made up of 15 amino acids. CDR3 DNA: TGTGCCAGCAGCCCCCAGGGACTGATGAACACTGAAGCTTTCTTT. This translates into CASSPQGLMNTEAFF.

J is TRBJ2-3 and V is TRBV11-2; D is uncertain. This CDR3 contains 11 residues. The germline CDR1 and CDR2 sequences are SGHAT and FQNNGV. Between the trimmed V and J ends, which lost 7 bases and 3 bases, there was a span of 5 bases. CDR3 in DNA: TGTGCCAGCACCAGAACAGATACGCAGTATTTT. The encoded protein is CASTRTDTQYF.

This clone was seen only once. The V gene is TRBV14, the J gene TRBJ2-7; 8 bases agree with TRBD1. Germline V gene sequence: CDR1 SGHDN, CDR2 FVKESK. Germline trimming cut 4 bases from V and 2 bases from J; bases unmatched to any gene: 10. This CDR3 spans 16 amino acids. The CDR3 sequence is CASSPNGTGNPYEQYF. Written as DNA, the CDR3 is TGTGCCAGCAGCCCAAACGGGACAGGTAATCCCTACGAGCAGTACTTC.

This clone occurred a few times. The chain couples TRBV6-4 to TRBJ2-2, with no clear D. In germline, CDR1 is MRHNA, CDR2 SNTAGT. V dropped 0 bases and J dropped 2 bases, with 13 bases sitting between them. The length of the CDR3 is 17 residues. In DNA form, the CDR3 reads TGTGCCAGCAGTGACTCTATAAAAGGAGACAACACCGGGGAGCTGTTTTTT. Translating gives CASSDSIKGDNTGELFF.

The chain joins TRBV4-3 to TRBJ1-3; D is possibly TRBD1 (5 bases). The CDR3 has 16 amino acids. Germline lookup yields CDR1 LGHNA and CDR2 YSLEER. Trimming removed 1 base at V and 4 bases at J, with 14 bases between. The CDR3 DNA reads TGCGCCAGCAGCCAAGGTTTACAGGTCTCCGGAAACACCATATATTTT. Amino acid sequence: CASSQGLQVSGNTIYF.

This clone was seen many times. The CDR3 spells CATSRGAGGREQFF. Written as DNA, the CDR3 is TGTGCCACCTCGCGGGGGGCGGGAGGAAGAGAGCAGTTCTTC. The chain carries TRBV11-2 and TRBJ2-1, with TRBD2 identical over 8 bases. The CDR3 has 14 amino acids. J gave up 10 bases and V 10 bases, and 15 bases lay outside the gene matches. Germline CDR1 and CDR2: SGHAT and FQNNGV.

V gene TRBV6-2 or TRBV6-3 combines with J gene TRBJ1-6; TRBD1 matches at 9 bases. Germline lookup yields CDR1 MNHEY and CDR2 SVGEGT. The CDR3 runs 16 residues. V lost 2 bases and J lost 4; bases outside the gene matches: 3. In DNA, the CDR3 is TGTGCCAGCAGTTACCTGGACAGGGGATATAATTCACCCCTCCACTTT. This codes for CASSYLDRGYNSPLHF.

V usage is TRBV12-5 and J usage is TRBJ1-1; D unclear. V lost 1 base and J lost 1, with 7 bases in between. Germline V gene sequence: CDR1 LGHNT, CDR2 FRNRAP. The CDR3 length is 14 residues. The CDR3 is CASGLDTKNTEAFF. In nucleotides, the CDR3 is TGTGCTAGTGGTTTGGATACAAAGAACACTGAAGCTTTCTTT. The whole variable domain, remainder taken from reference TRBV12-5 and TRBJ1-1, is DARVTQTPRHKVTEMGQEVTMRCQPILGHNTVFWYRQTMMQGLELLAYFRNRAPLDDSGMPKDRFSAEMPDATLATLKIQPSEPRDSAVYFCASGLDTKNTEAFFGQGTRLTVV.

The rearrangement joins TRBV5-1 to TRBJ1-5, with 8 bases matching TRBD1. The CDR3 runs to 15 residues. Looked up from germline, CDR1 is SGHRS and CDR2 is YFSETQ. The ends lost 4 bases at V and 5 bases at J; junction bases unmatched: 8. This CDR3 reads CASSPGQGRDQPQHF. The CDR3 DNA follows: TGCGCCAGCAGCCCCGGACAGGGCCGGGATCAGCCCCAGCATTTT.

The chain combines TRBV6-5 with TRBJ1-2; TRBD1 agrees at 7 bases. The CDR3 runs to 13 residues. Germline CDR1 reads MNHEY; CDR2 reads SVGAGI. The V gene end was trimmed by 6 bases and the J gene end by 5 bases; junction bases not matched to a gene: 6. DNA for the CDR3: TGTGCCAGCAGCACCCGGGACAGATATGGCTACACCTTC. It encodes CASSTRDRYGYTF.

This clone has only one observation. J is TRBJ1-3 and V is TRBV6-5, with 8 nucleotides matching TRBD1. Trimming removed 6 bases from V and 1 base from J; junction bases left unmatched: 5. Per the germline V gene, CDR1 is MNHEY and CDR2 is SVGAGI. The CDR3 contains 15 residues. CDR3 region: CASRVTGASGNTIYF. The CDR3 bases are TGTGCCAGCAGGGTGACAGGGGCGTCTGGAAACACCATATATTTT.